The clone carrying this TCR beta chain was seen a handful of times. The junction differs from germline at one of its ends, possibly a read error. Each CDR3 protein is one row after TCRdb ran MiXCR on the 5' RACE reads. The repertoire holds about 550,000 distinct CDR3 sequences, roughly a fifth seen once, with over 11% in the top ten. This record comes from a study of T cells after yellow fever vaccination. Germline CDR1 and CDR2: SGHRS and YFSETQ. This CDR3 is 12 amino acids long. The source of this sequence is a man younger than 40 who received the YFV17D yellow fever vaccine. The sample in question was PBMCs, obtained 15 days after the yellow fever booster vaccination. The genes are TRBV5-1 and TRBJ2-1; D perhaps matches TRBD1 (6 bases). As DNA, the CDR3 is TGCGCCAGCAGCCTTGATGACAGGCCCCCTTCCTTC. Its protein is CASSLDDRPPSF.